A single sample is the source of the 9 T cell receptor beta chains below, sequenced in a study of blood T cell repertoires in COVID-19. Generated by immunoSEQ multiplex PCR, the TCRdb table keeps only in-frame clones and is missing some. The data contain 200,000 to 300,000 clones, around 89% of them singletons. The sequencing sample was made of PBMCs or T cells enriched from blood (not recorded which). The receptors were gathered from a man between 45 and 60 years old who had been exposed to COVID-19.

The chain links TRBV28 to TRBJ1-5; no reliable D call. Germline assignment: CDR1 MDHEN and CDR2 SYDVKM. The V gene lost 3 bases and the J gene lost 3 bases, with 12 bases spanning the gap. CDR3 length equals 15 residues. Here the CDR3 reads CASSFRPPDNQPQHF. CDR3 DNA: TGTGCCAGCAGTTTCAGGCCGCCAGACAATCAGCCCCAGCATTTT.

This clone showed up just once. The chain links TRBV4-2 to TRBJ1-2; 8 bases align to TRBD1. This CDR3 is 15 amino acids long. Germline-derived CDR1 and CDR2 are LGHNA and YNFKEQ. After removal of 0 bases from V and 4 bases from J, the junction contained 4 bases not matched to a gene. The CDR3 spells CASSQERQGPYGYTF. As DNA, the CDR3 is TGTGCCAGCAGCCAAGAGAGACAGGGGCCCTATGGCTACACCTTC.

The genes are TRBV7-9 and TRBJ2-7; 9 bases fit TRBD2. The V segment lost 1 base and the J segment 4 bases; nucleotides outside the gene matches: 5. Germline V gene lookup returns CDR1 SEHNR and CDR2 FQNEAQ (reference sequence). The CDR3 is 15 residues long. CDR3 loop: CASSLVIAGVYEQYV. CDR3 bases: TGTGCCAGCAGCTTAGTAATAGCGGGAGTGTACGAGCAGTACGTC.

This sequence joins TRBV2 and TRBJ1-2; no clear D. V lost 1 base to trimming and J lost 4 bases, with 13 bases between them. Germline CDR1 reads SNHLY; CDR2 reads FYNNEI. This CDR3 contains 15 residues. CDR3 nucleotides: TGTGCCAGCAGTGAAGAAGGGAGGGTGGGCTATGGCTACACCTTC. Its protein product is CASSEEGRVGYGYTF.

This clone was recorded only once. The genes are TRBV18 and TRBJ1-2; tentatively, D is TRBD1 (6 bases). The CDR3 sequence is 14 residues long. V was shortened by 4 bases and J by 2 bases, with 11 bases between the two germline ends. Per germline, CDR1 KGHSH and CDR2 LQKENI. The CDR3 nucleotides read TGTGCCAGCTCACGGGACAAAGGGAACTATGGCTACACCTTC. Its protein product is CASSRDKGNYGYTF.

This chain's CDR3 is CASSFYGQGLGYTF. CDR3 bases: TGTGCCAGCAGCTTCTATGGGCAGGGTTTGGGCTACACCTTC. V and J are TRBV7-8 and TRBJ1-2; a possible D gene is TRBD1 (5 bases). Germline V gene sequence: CDR1 SGHVS, CDR2 FQNEAQ. The CDR3 covers 14 residues. V was pared by 3 bases and J by 8 bases, with 16 bases between.

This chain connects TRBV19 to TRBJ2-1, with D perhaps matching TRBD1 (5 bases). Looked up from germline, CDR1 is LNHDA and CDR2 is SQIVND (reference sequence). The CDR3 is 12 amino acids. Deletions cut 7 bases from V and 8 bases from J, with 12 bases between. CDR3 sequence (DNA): TGTGCCAGTACCTCGCGACAGCATGAGCAGTTCTTC. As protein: CASTSRQHEQFF.

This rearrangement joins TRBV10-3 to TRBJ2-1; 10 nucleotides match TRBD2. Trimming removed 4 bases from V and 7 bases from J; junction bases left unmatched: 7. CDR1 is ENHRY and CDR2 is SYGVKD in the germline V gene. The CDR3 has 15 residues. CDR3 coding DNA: TGTGCCATCAGTGCCGAACTAGCGGGAAGGAATGAGCAGTTCTTC. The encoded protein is CAISAELAGRNEQFF.

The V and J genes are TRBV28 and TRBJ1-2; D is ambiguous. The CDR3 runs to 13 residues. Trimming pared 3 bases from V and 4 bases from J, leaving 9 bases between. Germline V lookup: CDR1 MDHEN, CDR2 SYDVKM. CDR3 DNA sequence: TGTGCCAGCAGTTTTAGACTTACCTATGGCTACACCTTC. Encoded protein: CASSFRLTYGYTF.